A selection of T cell receptor beta chains follows, all from one sample in a study of Ad26.COV2.S vaccination and SARS-CoV-2 variants. Profiling relied on immunoSEQ multiplex PCR, and the TCRdb table lists in-frame clones only, not all of them. The data hold about 350,000 clones, with 85% to 90% observed a single time. Sequences were derived from peripheral blood, sampled in a trial of Ad26.COV2.S vaccine versus placebo. Receptors were obtained from a person between 18 and 60 years old who received the Ad26.COV2.S COVID-19 vaccine or a placebo. Each CDR3 is given with its conserved first and last residue. The order of the fields is V gene, J gene, D gene, CDR3 length, CDR3 protein. D genes are given only for firm matches.

V gene: TRBV6-6
J gene: TRBJ2-6
D gene: NA
CDR3 length: 15
CDR3 protein: CASSYTDPGANVLTF

V gene: TRBV29-1
J gene: TRBJ1-1
D gene: NA
CDR3 length: 14
CDR3 protein: CSVEGGSSNTEAFF

V gene: TRBV28
J gene: TRBJ1-1
D gene: TRBD1
CDR3 length: 15
CDR3 protein: CASRRDRSLWTEAFF

V gene: TRBV5-6
J gene: TRBJ2-1
D gene: TRBD2
CDR3 length: 16
CDR3 protein: CASSLTGLVAYNEQFF

V gene: TRBV28
J gene: TRBJ2-1
D gene: NA
CDR3 length: 12
CDR3 protein: CASSPRYNEQFF

V gene: TRBV6-4
J gene: TRBJ1-2
D gene: TRBD1
CDR3 length: 15
CDR3 protein: CASSDKTGDNYGYTF

V gene: TRBV5-4
J gene: TRBJ1-6
D gene: NA
CDR3 length: 16
CDR3 protein: CASSFRQLVRNSPLHF

V gene: TRBV7-6
J gene: TRBJ2-1
D gene: TRBD2
CDR3 length: 18
CDR3 protein: CASSSRPGLAGGYNEQFF

V gene: TRBV10-3
J gene: TRBJ2-2
D gene: NA
CDR3 length: 11
CDR3 protein: CAISDTGELFF

V gene: TRBV7-9
J gene: TRBJ1-1
D gene: TRBD1
CDR3 length: 17
CDR3 protein: CASSFGTGGDRITEAFF

V gene: TRBV14
J gene: TRBJ2-7
D gene: NA
CDR3 length: 11
CDR3 protein: CASSSSYEQYF

V gene: TRBV6-4
J gene: TRBJ2-7
D gene: NA
CDR3 length: 16
CDR3 protein: CASSTLLTGLSYEQYF

V gene: TRBV7-3
J gene: TRBJ1-1
D gene: NA
CDR3 length: 14
CDR3 protein: CASSSRAQNTEAFF

V gene: TRBV27
J gene: TRBJ2-7
D gene: NA
CDR3 length: 14
CDR3 protein: CASSSGLNPYEQYF

V gene: TRBV28
J gene: TRBJ2-7
D gene: TRBD2
CDR3 length: 16
CDR3 protein: CASSLNPSGNSYEQYF

V gene: TRBV6-1
J gene: TRBJ2-2
D gene: NA
CDR3 length: 16
CDR3 protein: CASSARLSANTGELFF

V gene: TRBV19
J gene: TRBJ2-2
D gene: TRBD2
CDR3 length: 15
CDR3 protein: CASSRLAGSAGELFF

V gene: TRBV11-2
J gene: TRBJ1-1
D gene: NA
CDR3 length: 14
CDR3 protein: CASSLAARGVEAFF

V gene: TRBV10-3
J gene: TRBJ2-4
D gene: TRBD2
CDR3 length: 14
CDR3 protein: CAISSGDSGGIQYF

V gene: TRBV6-2/TRBV6-3
J gene: TRBJ2-1
D gene: NA
CDR3 length: 15
CDR3 protein: CASSYLGQGYNEQFF